A selection of T cell receptor beta chains follows, all from one sample in a study of blood T cell repertoires in COVID-19. Assay used: immunoSEQ multiplex PCR; TCRdb lists only in-frame clones, some missing. Of 150,000 to 200,000 clones in the sample, around 91% were seen once. Sequenced: PBMCs or T cells enriched from blood (not recorded which). The receptors derive from a woman under 30 who had recovered from COVID-19. Both conserved end residues are part of each CDR3. The order of the fields is clone size, J gene, D gene, V gene, CDR3 DNA, CDR3 protein. The D gene is left open where the match is weak. Size is stated for part of the rows, as once, few or many counts, or as a class when the clone is expanded.

NA TRBJ2-7 NA TRBV6-5 TGTGCCAGCAGTTTCGTCGGGGTTATGGGCGAGCAGTACTTC CASSFVGVMGEQYF
few TRBJ2-2 NA TRBV27 TGTGCCAGCAGACCGGGCGGGGCCGGGGAGCTGTTTTTT CASRPGGAGELFF
NA TRBJ2-1 NA TRBV7-3 TGTGCCAGCAGCGGAGCCCCCAATGAGCAGTTCTTC CASSGAPNEQFF
NA TRBJ2-1 TRBD2 TRBV30 TGTGCCTGGAGTACCCCCGTGACTAGCCCCTACAATGAGCAGTTCTTC CAWSTPVTSPYNEQFF
NA TRBJ2-2 NA TRBV12-2 TGTGCAAGTCGCTTTTGGGCCAACACCGGGGAGCTGTTTTTT CASRFWANTGELFF
NA TRBJ1-1 NA TRBV28 TGTGCCAGCAGTTTATGGGGGAGGCTCGGCACTGAAGCTTTCTTT CASSLWGRLGTEAFF
once TRBJ1-2 NA TRBV6-1 TGTGCCAGCAGTGAACAGCCAGGTGTCTATGGCTACACCTTC CASSEQPGVYGYTF
NA TRBJ2-2 TRBD2 TRBV9 TGTGCCAGCAGCGTAGGCGGGAGGGACACCGGGGAGCTGTTTTTT CASSVGGRDTGELFF
NA TRBJ2-1 NA TRBV27 TGTGCCAGCACCGTGGGAGCGGGCTCCTTTAATGAGCAGTTCTTC CASTVGAGSFNEQFF
NA TRBJ1-4 NA TRBV7-9 TGTGCCAGCACCTCCGGGGGGGTTCTTAATGAAAAACTGTTTTTT CASTSGGVLNEKLFF
NA TRBJ1-3 TRBD1 TRBV9 TGTGCCAGCAGCCGACATGACAGGGGGCCGTGGGGAAACACCATATATTTT CASSRHDRGPWGNTIYF
NA TRBJ2-3 TRBD2 TRBV2 TGTGCCAGCACTGTGACTAGCGGAACAGATACGCAGTATTTT CASTVTSGTDTQYF
NA TRBJ2-3 NA TRBV2 TGTGCCAGCAGTGAATCGAGCACAGATACGCAGTATTTT CASSESSTDTQYF
NA TRBJ2-1 NA TRBV13 TGTGCCAGCAGCGAGAGGATTTACAATGAGCAGTTCTTC CASSERIYNEQFF
NA TRBJ2-2 TRBD2 TRBV25-1 TGTGCCAGCAGTAGATCTAGCGGGAGGGCCGGCACCGGGGAGCTGTTTTTT CASSRSSGRAGTGELFF
NA TRBJ2-7 TRBD2 TRBV6-5 TGTGCCAGCAGCTCTACTAGCGGTCCGGGCTACGAGCAGTACTTC CASSSTSGPGYEQYF
NA TRBJ1-3 NA TRBV4-3 TGCGCCAGCAGCCACCGCAGGCCAGTCTTCTCTGGAAACACCATATATTTT CASSHRRPVFSGNTIYF
NA TRBJ2-2 TRBD2 TRBV6-2/TRBV6-3 TGTGCCAGCAGTCTTAGCGGGATCCGCACCGGGGAGCTGTTTTTT CASSLSGIRTGELFF
NA TRBJ2-7 TRBD2 TRBV6-5 TGTGCCACGTCCCTCGGGACTAGCAGATACTACGAGCAGTACTTC CATSLGTSRYYEQYF
NA TRBJ1-4 NA TRBV6-5 TGTGCCAGTTTATTTGAAAAACTGTTTTTT CASLFEKLFF
NA TRBJ2-3 NA TRBV11-3 TGTGCCAGCAGAAAAAACAGGGGCACAGATACGCAGTATTTT CASRKNRGTDTQYF
once TRBJ2-7 TRBD1 TRBV24-1 TGTGCCACCAGTGAAGGTTCACCGGGACAGGGGCCGGACTTGGCTCCTTGCGAGCAGTACTTC CATSEGSPGQGPDLAPCEQYF
NA TRBJ2-2 NA TRBV10-3 TGTGCCATCAGTGAGCTTCAGGGGGGCAGGGGCGGTTCCTTCCCCGGGGAGCTGTTTTTT CAISELQGGRGGSFPGELFF
NA TRBJ1-6 NA TRBV6-5 TGTGCCAGCAGAAGGCCAGCGGACTCTTCACCCCTCCACTTT CASRRPADSSPLHF
NA TRBJ2-2 NA TRBV4-2 TGTGCCAGCAGCCTCCCGAGGGTGACCGGGGAGCTGTTTTTT CASSLPRVTGELFF
few TRBJ2-7 NA TRBV5-4 TGTGCCAGCAGCTTATCGGGAGACGAGCAGTACTTC CASSLSGDEQYF
NA TRBJ1-1 NA TRBV7-9 TGTGCCAGCAGCTTCGACAGCCTGAACACTGAAGCTTTCTTT CASSFDSLNTEAFF